The entry below describes one T cell receptor beta chain. The record originates from a study of blood T cell repertoires in COVID-19. Generated by immunoSEQ multiplex PCR, the TCRdb table keeps only in-frame clones and is missing some. This sample has 300,000 to 400,000 clones, with about nine tenths found just once. The ends were cut back, 4 bases at V and 3 bases at J, with 15 bases in the middle. Germline CDR1 SNHLY, CDR2 FYNNEI. The CDR3 runs 15 residues. The receptor's source is a woman aged 70-85 years with COVID-19, enrolled during active disease. The gene calls are TRBV2 and TRBJ1-1, with D possibly TRBD1 on 5 matching bases. Sequencing used peripheral blood. CDR3 residues: CASSASYGGYTEAFF. CDR3 coding DNA: TGTGCCAGCAGTGCGTCATACGGGGGGTACACTGAAGCTTTCTTT.